This T cell receptor (beta chain) emerged from a study of T cell repertoires in cytomegalovirus infection. Study information: Public signatures in TCR beta pointed to CMV infection and matching HLA type. Whole-study results and caveats: Identification of carriers of CMV plus the relevant HLA was performed using cumulative public TCR beta family frequency. The ex vivo response showed dominance by HLA-C-restricted CMV-specific TCR beta clonotypes.

On this clonotype: No antigen is known for it.

TCRdb analysed the reads with MiXCR anew, one entry per CDR3 protein. The sample consists of about 330,000 distinct CDR3 sequences, more than 8% of them appearing once. V was trimmed by 1 base and J by 7 bases, leaving 8 bases between them. The CDR3 covers 12 residues. Germline V lookup: CDR1 DFQATT, CDR2 SNEGSKA (reference sequence). Sequenced input: PBMCs. The genes are TRBV20-1 and TRBJ2-1, with D possibly TRBD2 on 5 matching bases. This clonotype was sampled from a human donor in good health (CMV status not recorded). Some clones in this sample may be carry-over from other donors' samples. Here the CDR3 DNA reads TGCAGTGCTAGAGTCTGGGAGAATGAGCAGTTCTTC. Amino acid sequence: CSARVWENEQFF.